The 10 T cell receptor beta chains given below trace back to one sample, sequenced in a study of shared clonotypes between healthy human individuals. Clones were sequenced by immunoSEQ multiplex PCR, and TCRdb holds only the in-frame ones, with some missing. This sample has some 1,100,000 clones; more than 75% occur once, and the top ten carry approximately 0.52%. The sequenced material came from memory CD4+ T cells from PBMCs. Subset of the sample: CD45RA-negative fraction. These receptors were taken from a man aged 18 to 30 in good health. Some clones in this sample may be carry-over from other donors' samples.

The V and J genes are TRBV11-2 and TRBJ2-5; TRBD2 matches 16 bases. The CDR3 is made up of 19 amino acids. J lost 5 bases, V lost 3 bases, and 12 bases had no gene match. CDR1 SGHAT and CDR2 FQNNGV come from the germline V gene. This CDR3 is CASSFGTSGRALNGETQYF. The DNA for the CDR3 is TGTGCCAGCAGCTTCGGGACTAGCGGGAGGGCCCTAAATGGGGAGACCCAGTACTTC.

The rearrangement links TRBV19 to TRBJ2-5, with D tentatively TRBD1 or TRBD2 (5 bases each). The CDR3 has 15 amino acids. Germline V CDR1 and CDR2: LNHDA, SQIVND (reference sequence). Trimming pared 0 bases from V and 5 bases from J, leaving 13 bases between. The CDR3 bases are TGTGCCAGTAGTATAGATCAATACCGGGGCGAGACCCAGTACTTC. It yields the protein CASSIDQYRGETQYF.

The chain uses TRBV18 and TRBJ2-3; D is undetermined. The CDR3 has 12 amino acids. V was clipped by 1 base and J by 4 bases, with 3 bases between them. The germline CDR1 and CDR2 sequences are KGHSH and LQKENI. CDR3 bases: TGTGCCAGCTCACCACTTGCAGATACGCAGTATTTT. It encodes CASSPLADTQYF.

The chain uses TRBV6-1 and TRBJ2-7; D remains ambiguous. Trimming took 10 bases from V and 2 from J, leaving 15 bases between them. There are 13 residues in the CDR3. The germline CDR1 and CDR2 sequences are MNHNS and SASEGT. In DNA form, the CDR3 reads TGTGCCACCCTCCTGCCCCAAGCCTACGAGCAGTACTTC. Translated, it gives CATLLPQAYEQYF.

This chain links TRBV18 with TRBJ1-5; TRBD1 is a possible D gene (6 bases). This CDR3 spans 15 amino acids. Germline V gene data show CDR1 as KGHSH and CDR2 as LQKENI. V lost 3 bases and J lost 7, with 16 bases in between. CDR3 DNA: TGTGCCAGCTCACCTAGCTCGGGGGGCTGGCAGCCCCAGCATTTT. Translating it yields CASSPSSGGWQPQHF.

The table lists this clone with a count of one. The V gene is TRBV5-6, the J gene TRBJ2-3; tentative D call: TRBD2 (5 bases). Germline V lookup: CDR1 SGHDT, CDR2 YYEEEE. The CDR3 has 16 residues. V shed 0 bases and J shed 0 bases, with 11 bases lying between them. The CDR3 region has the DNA TGTGCCAGCAGCTTGGGAAGCGGTTATAGCACAGATACGCAGTATTTT. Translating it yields CASSLGSGYSTDTQYF.

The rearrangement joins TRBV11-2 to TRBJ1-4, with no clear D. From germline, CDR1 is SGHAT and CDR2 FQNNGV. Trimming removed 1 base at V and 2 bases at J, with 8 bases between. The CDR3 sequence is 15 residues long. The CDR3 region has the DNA TGTGCCAGCAGCTTAGCCGGGAGGACTAATGAAAAACTGTTTTTT. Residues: CASSLAGRTNEKLFF.

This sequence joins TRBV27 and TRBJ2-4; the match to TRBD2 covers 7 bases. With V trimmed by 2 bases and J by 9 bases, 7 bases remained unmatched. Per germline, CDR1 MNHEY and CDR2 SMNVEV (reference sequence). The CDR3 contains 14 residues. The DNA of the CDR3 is TGTGCCAGCAGTTTAGGGCGGGAGTTGGGCATTCAGTACTTC. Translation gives CASSLGRELGIQYF.

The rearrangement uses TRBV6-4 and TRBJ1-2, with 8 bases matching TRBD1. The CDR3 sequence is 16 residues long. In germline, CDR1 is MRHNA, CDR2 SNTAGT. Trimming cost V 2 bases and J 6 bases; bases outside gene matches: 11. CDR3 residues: CASSDPAERTGNGYTF. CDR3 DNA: TGTGCCAGCAGTGACCCCGCGGAAAGGACAGGGAATGGCTACACCTTC.

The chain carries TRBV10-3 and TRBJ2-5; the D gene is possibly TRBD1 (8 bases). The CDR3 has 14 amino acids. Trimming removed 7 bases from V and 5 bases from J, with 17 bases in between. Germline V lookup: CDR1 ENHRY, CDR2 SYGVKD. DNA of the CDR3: TGTGCCATCAAGGACGACAGGGGAGGGGAGACCCAGTACTTC. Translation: CAIKDDRGGETQYF.